The 24 T cell receptor beta chains listed next were all sequenced from one sample in a study of T cell responses to AZD1222 COVID-19 vaccine (dated by TCRdb to about 2021). This specimen's time point label, per the study, means: baseline before first vaccination. Library construction relied on the immunoSEQ multiplex PCR assay. In TCRdb, the immuneACCESS table is reduced to in-frame sequences with V and J assigned. These tables do not hold every clone; where another copy was compared, an unresolved V gene accounts for under half, and the others remain unexplained. The sample has around 130,000 clones on record, around 90% of them singletons. The ten most abundant clones make up almost 5.5% of the sample. The specimen was peripheral blood, collected on day 0 of AZD1222 vaccination. The receptors here all came from an adult in good health.

The gene calls are TRBV20-1 and TRBJ1-2; a weak D match, TRBD1 (6 bases). Trimming left V 6 bases short and J 8 bases short, with 13 bases between. This CDR3 contains 11 residues. Per the germline V gene, CDR1 is DFQATT and CDR2 is SNEGSKA (reference sequence). CDR3 residues: CSAHRAGGYTF. In DNA form, the CDR3 reads TGCAGTGCCCACAGGGCTGGGGGCTACACCTTC.

This clone has a handful of counts. The CDR3 sequence: CASSRPGTENTEAFF. The CDR3 region has the DNA TGTGCCAGCAGTCGCCCCGGGACAGAGAACACTGAAGCTTTCTTT. The chain recombines TRBV6-6 with TRBJ1-1; 7 bases align to TRBD1. Germline assignment: CDR1 MNHNY and CDR2 SVGAGI (reference sequence). The CDR3 sequence is 15 residues long. V was clipped by 5 bases and J by 1 base; unmatched bases: 7.

The chain uses TRBV19 and TRBJ2-5; 9 nucleotides match TRBD1. Per germline, CDR1 LNHDA and CDR2 SQIVND (reference sequence). CDR3 length: 15 amino acids. Losses at the gene ends were 0 bases for V and 4 bases for J; bases not matched to a gene: 3. In DNA, the CDR3 is TGTGCCAGTAGTATAGATCAGGGACAGGGAGAGACCCAGTACTTC. Protein product: CASSIDQGQGETQYF.

This clone was recorded once. The chain links TRBV7-3 to TRBJ2-3, with D possibly being TRBD1 or TRBD2 (6 bases each). Germline-derived CDR1 and CDR2 are SGHTA and FQGTGA. V was shortened by 2 bases and J by 1 base, with 13 bases between the two germline ends. The CDR3 loop spans 16 amino acids. CDR3 sequence: CASSLGGGVGTDTQYF. In nucleotides, the CDR3 is TGTGCCAGCAGCTTAGGAGGGGGAGTAGGCACAGATACGCAGTATTTT.

The CDR3 loop reads CASRRLTSNTEAFF. The CDR3 nucleotides are TGTGCCAGCAGACGACTGACCTCGAACACTGAAGCTTTCTTT. V gene TRBV2 combines with J gene TRBJ1-1; D ambiguous. This CDR3 has 14 amino acids. Trimming shortened V by 6 bases and J by 1 base, and 12 bases separated the two germline ends. The V gene's germline CDR1 is SNHLY and CDR2 FYNNEI. The complete variable domain, with remaining parts taken from reference TRBV2 and TRBJ1-1, reads EPEVTQTPSHQVTQMGQEVILRCVPISNHLYFYWYRQILGQKVEFLVSFYNNEISEKSEIFDDQFSVERPDGSNFTLKIRSTKLEDSAMYFCASRRLTSNTEAFFGQGTRLTVV.

The chain uses TRBV30 and TRBJ1-3, with 7 bases identical to TRBD1. Germline-derived CDR1 and CDR2 are GTSNPN and SVGIG (reference sequence). This CDR3 has 10 amino acids. The V segment lost 8 bases and the J segment 10 bases; nucleotides outside the gene matches: 5. DNA for the CDR3: TGTGCCGGGGCGGACAGGACCATATATTTT. It codes for CAGADRTIYF.

The chain has TRBV25-1 and TRBJ1-6; the match to TRBD1 covers 9 bases. This CDR3 has 15 residues. With 2 bases clipped from V and 10 bases from J, the junction kept 6 bases outside the gene matches. Germline lookup yields CDR1 MGHDK and CDR2 SYGVNS. CDR3 region: CASSELGQGKSPLHF. CDR3 bases: TGTGCCAGCAGTGAACTGGGACAGGGCAAATCACCCCTCCACTTT.

This chain connects TRBV24-1 to TRBJ1-6, with 8 bases that match TRBD1. V lost 7 bases and J lost 10; bases outside the gene matches: 5. The CDR3 consists of 13 residues. Per germline, CDR1 KGHDR and CDR2 SFDVKD. The CDR3: CATSRGHGSPLHF. CDR3 coding DNA: TGTGCCACCAGCAGGGGGCATGGATCACCCCTCCACTTT.

The V call is TRBV9, the J call TRBJ2-2, with 13 bases identical to TRBD2. CDR1 is SGDLS and CDR2 is YYNGEE in the germline V gene. The junction had 7 bases not matched to a gene; V was cut back by 4 bases and J by 4 bases. CDR3 size: 17 residues. The CDR3 sequence is CASSLGLAGVGTGELFF. CDR3 coding DNA: TGTGCCAGCAGCCTTGGACTAGCGGGAGTCGGCACCGGGGAGCTGTTTTTT.

The chain employs TRBV29-1 and TRBJ1-2; weak D call: TRBD1 (6 bases). The germline V and J ends were trimmed by 6 bases and 4 bases, with 15 bases remaining between them. The germline V gene has CDR1 SQVTM and CDR2 ANQGSEA. The CDR3 covers 13 residues. In DNA form, the CDR3 reads TGCAGCGTGGTTGGACAGACCTCCTATGGCTACACCTTC. Translating gives CSVVGQTSYGYTF.

The genes are TRBV5-1 and TRBJ2-6, with D possibly being TRBD1 (5 bases). The CDR3 contains 16 residues. The V end lost 4 bases, the J end lost 0 bases, and 11 bases lay between the germline ends. Looked up from germline, CDR1 is SGHRS and CDR2 is YFSETQ. CDR3 bases: TGCGCCAGCAGCCCCAATCAGGGCTCTGGGGCCAACGTCCTGACTTTC. Amino acids: CASSPNQGSGANVLTF. Combining the CDR3 with reference TRBV5-1 and TRBJ2-6 gives the whole variable domain KAGVTQTPRYLIKTRGQQVTLSCSPISGHRSVSWYQQTPGQGLQFLFEYFSETQRNKGNFPGRFSGRQFSNSRSEMNVSTLELGDSALYLCASSPNQGSGANVLTFGAGSRLTVL.

The rearrangement joins TRBV5-1 to TRBJ2-1; D assignment may be TRBD1 or TRBD2 (6 bases each). The V gene's germline CDR1 is SGHRS and CDR2 YFSETQ. The V gene lost 4 bases and the J gene lost 8 bases, with 25 bases spanning the gap. The CDR3 runs 17 residues. In DNA form, the CDR3 reads TGCGCCAGCAGCCCTGATCTAGCGATAAAAAGGGGGGATGAGCAGTTCTTC. This sequence encodes CASSPDLAIKRGDEQFF.

The chain employs TRBV5-1 and TRBJ1-3; 7 nucleotides match TRBD1. Germline CDR1 SGHRS, CDR2 YFSETQ. The V gene end was trimmed by 3 bases and the J gene end by 0 bases; junction bases not matched to a gene: 9. This CDR3 spans 17 amino acids. CDR3 bases: TGCGCCAGCAGCTACCTCGGGACAGAACTCTCTGGAAACACCATATATTTT. It encodes CASSYLGTELSGNTIYF.

The chain couples TRBV9 to TRBJ1-2, with a tentative D call TRBD1 (6 bases). Germline V lookup: CDR1 SGDLS, CDR2 YYNGEE. The germline V and J ends were trimmed by 7 bases and 7 bases, with 17 bases remaining between them. The CDR3 sequence is 13 residues long. CDR3 DNA: TGTGCCAGCCGACGGACAGATCTGGCTGGCTACACCTTC. It translates to CASRRTDLAGYTF.

Regarding this clone: This same CDR3 is encoded by further DNA sequences in the sample. This chain uses TRBV28 with TRBJ1-2; 7 bases map to TRBD1. V lost 6 bases to trimming and J lost 7 bases; unmatched junction nucleotides: 8. The CDR3 covers 13 residues. Germline assignment: CDR1 MDHEN and CDR2 SYDVKM. The CDR3 DNA is TGTGCCAGCAGCGTCGACAGGGTAGGTGGCTACACCTTC. Translating gives CASSVDRVGGYTF.

The rearrangement uses TRBV6-5 and TRBJ1-2, with 7 bases fitting TRBD1. With V trimmed by 5 bases and J by 2 bases, 5 bases remained unmatched. Germline loops: CDR1 MNHEY, CDR2 SVGAGI. The CDR3 contains 14 residues. The CDR3 DNA is TGTGCCAGCAGTAATGGACAGGTGAACTATGGCTACACCTTC. Amino acids: CASSNGQVNYGYTF.

This chain connects TRBV2 to TRBJ1-6; no firm D call. The germline V gene encodes CDR1 SNHLY and CDR2 FYNNEI. The CDR3 is made up of 11 amino acids. V lost 7 bases and J 7 bases, leaving 5 bases between the germline ends. In nucleotides, the CDR3 is TGTGCCAGCAAAGACAATTCACCCCTCCACTTT. Its protein product is CASKDNSPLHF. Looking up the rest from reference TRBV2 and TRBJ1-6 gives the full variable domain: EPEVTQTPSHQVTQMGQEVILRCVPISNHLYFYWYRQILGQKVEFLVSFYNNEISEKSEIFDDQFSVERPDGSNFTLKIRSTKLEDSAMYFCASKDNSPLHFGNGTRLTVT.

The chain joins TRBV2 to TRBJ1-4, with D unresolved. This CDR3 region has 12 residues. The germline CDR1 and CDR2 sequences are SNHLY and FYNNEI. V dropped 7 bases and J dropped 8 bases, with 11 bases sitting between them. In nucleotides, the CDR3 is TGTGCCAGCACCGAATTGGGGGAAAAACTGTTTTTT. Translation gives CASTELGEKLFF.

This chain joins TRBV6-6 and TRBJ2-1; 7 nucleotides match TRBD2. Germline trimming cut 5 bases from V and 5 bases from J; bases unmatched to any gene: 6. CDR1 and CDR2 from the germline V gene are MNHNY and SVGAGI (reference sequence). The CDR3 covers 14 residues. The CDR3 region is CASSRRLADNEQFF. In DNA form, the CDR3 reads TGTGCCAGCAGTAGACGGCTAGCGGACAATGAGCAGTTCTTC.

The rearrangement links TRBV10-3 to TRBJ2-1; TRBD2 is a possible D gene (5 bases). This CDR3 is built from 14 residues. From germline, CDR1 is ENHRY and CDR2 SYGVKD. V shed 4 bases and J shed 5 bases, with 12 bases lying between them. In DNA form, the CDR3 reads TGTGCCATCAGTGTCACCAACGGGGACAATGAGCAGTTCTTC. It specifies CAISVTNGDNEQFF.

This chain joins TRBV6-5 and TRBJ1-2; D gene ambiguous. CDR1 is MNHEY, CDR2 SVGAGI, per germline. The V gene lost 6 bases and the J gene lost 3 bases, with 8 bases spanning the gap. This CDR3 is built from 12 residues. CDR3 sequence (DNA): TGTGCCAGCAGAGACATGTACTATGGCTACACCTTC. Its protein is CASRDMYYGYTF.

This chain uses TRBV28 with TRBJ1-1; no clear D gene. The CDR3 has 14 residues. The V gene's germline CDR1 is MDHEN and CDR2 SYDVKM. The ends were cut back, 3 bases at V and 0 bases at J, with 8 bases in the middle. The CDR3 is CASSFSRVNTEAFF. CDR3 coding DNA: TGTGCCAGCAGTTTTAGCAGAGTGAACACTGAAGCTTTCTTT. The variable domain in full, with the rest retrieved from reference TRBV28 and TRBJ1-1, is DVKVTQSSRYLVKRTGEKVFLECVQDMDHENMFWYRQDPGLGLRLIYFSYDVKMKEKGDIPEGYSVSREKKERFSLILESASTNQTSMYLCASSFSRVNTEAFFGQGTRLTVV.

The chain is built from TRBV5-5 and TRBJ1-1; D is ambiguous. The CDR3 consists of 14 residues. Germline-derived CDR1 and CDR2 are SGHKS and YYEKEE (reference sequence). V lost 4 bases to trimming and J lost 1 base, with 11 bases between them. CDR3 DNA sequence: TGTGCCAGCAGCCCCCACAGCCGGAACACTGAAGCTTTCTTT. Protein sequence: CASSPHSRNTEAFF.

The rearrangement links TRBV6-2 or TRBV6-3 to TRBJ1-5; D is possibly TRBD1 (5 bases). This CDR3 contains 14 residues. V lost 4 bases, J lost 12 bases, and 19 bases lay in between. Germline CDR1 reads MNHEY; CDR2 reads SVGEGT. CDR3 nucleotide sequence: TGTGCCAGCAGTTCTAGACAGTCAACGTATCTCCAGCATTTT. As protein: CASSSRQSTYLQHF.